This TCR beta chain was profiled in a study of memory CD4+ T cells and cytomegalovirus serostatus (dated by TCRdb to between 2018 and 2021). In the study overall: The cohort comprised around 35 healthy Belgian adults, 9 CMV seropositive and 24 CMV seronegative. To replicate a published TCR-based CMV serostatus classifier, the study sequenced CD4+ memory TCRbeta repertoires from a Belgian cohort whose cytomegalovirus serostatus was known. Results the study describes overall, beyond this receptor: The original-framework classifier achieved a median bootstrapped AUC of almost 0.97 with a 95% CI of 0.76-1.00 on the Belgian cohort. Results were interpreted as suggesting that the CMV-associated TCR signature is largely present in the CD4+ memory repertoire. Only CD4+CD45RO+ memory cells were sequenced, unlike the original study, which covered naive and memory CD4+ and CD8+ populations. For predicting CMV serostatus, the median bootstrapped AUC was 0.95 using the original framework and over 0.9 using a US-trained random forest. Among the roughly 160 previously reported CMV-associated TCRbeta sequences, approximately 67 showed up in the CD4+ memory repertoires, with each one found in between one and five individuals.

Genomic DNA was extracted from sorted cells with the Quick-DNA Microprep Kit. Amplification of TCRbeta DNA was done with the immunoSEQ hsTCRbeta kit, following the protocol from the manufacturer. TCRbeta libraries were sequenced on an Illumina MiSeq instrument. On the study's bioinformatics: Following removal of out-of-frame sequences, roughly 2 million distinct TCRbeta sequences were retained, with an average of roughly 67,000 per individual. Each individual was scored using the number of roughly 150 previously reported CMV-associated TCRbeta sequences that the individual carried and the total number of productive distinct TCRbeta sequences. A beta-binomial model was reimplemented in Python, and scikit-learn random forests with default parameters were trained on data from the US cohort. Classifier performance on the Belgian cohort was summarized as median AUC with percentile confidence intervals over 10,000 bootstrap iterations. TCRdb mirrors the immuneACCESS table, restricted to in-frame sequences. Some clones are absent from its copies; in checked studies, under half trace to an unresolved V gene, and the reason for the others is unknown. V and J calls and clone size are those listed in that table; D and trimming were worked out from the DNA. This sample gives tens of thousands of clones in total; 78% of them show up just once. Around 0.6% of the sample belongs to the ten largest clones.

According to the germline V gene, CDR1 reads SGHRS and CDR2 reads YFSETQ. From the cysteine up to the phenylalanine, the CDR3 has a length of 14 residues. Only CDR3 DNA is held: 42 bases, read in frame from base 1. V is reduced by 1 base and J by 8 bases, leaving a spacing of 10 bases between them. In its sample, this clone was seen a few times. The antigen it binds to is not known. Base-call qualities are not available, and no considerably larger clone is one nucleotide away. Single viable CD3+CD4+CD8-CD45RO+ cells were sorted as memory CD4+ T cells on a FACSAria II. CMV serostatus was determined with a Roche Elecsys assay detecting serum IgG against CMV pp150, pp28, p38 and p52. Once the samples were thawed, total CD4+ T cells were enriched through positive selection using CD4 magnetic microbeads. The samples came from a separate study whose specific focus was interrogating the CD4+ T cell memory repertoire. Peripheral blood mononuclear cells were isolated and cryopreserved according to standard operating procedures, and serum was stored at -80 degrees C. The staining used CD3-PerCP (BW264/56), CD4-APC (RPA-T4), CD45RO-PE (UCHT1) and CD8-Pacific Orange (3B5) antibodies, and Sytox blue was used to exclude non-viable cells.

The chain uses TRBV5-1 and TRBJ1-6; tentative D gene TRBD1, with 6 bases matching. This clonotype was obtained from an adult in good health and CMV-seronegative. The sample consisted of memory CD4+ T cells from blood. The CDR3 reads as follows: CASSLKGDYSPLHF. The DNA is as follows: TGCGCCAGCAGCTTGAAGGGGGATTATTCACCCCTCCACTTT.